The 19 T cell receptor beta chains reported below all come from one sample, sequenced in a study of blood T cells in healthy people across ages. Primed by a sample-barcoded 5' primer and a J-beta primer mix, a second PCR proceeded for 7 to 11 cycles. TCRdb reanalysed the 5' RACE reads using MiXCR and keeps one entry per CDR3 protein. The data show 1.5 million to 2 million distinct CDR3 sequences, roughly two fifths seen once. Sequencing was performed on blood. These receptors all stem from a human donor in good health.

This clonotype appeared many times. The rearrangement links TRBV7-2 to TRBJ2-3; D may be TRBD1 (5 bases). The CDR3 runs 13 residues. The germline gives CDR1 SGHTA, CDR2 FQGNSA. V was cut by 0 bases and J by 6 bases, with 7 bases left in between. The CDR3 spells CASSLAGVDTQYF. CDR3 nucleotide sequence: TGTGCCAGCAGCTTAGCAGGGGTGGATACGCAGTATTTT.

This sequence joins TRBV12-3 or TRBV12-4 and TRBJ2-7; tentative D call: TRBD2 (7 bases). TRBJ2-5 matches the DNA end more closely, so the J call is doubtful. This CDR3 spans 16 amino acids. The CDR3: CASSSPLGGVQETQYF. The CDR3, as DNA: TGTGCCAGCAGTTCTCCTCTAGGGGGGGTTCAAGAGACCCAGTACTTC.

This clonotype was recorded many times. In nucleotides, the CDR3 is TGCAGCGTTGGAGTACTGGGGGCTGGTGGCTACACCTTC. Amino acid sequence: CSVGVLGAGGYTF. This chain links TRBV29-1 with TRBJ1-2, with D maybe TRBD1 (6 bases). Per germline, CDR1 SQVTM and CDR2 ANQGSEA. This CDR3 spans 13 amino acids. With 4 bases removed from V and 7 bases from J, the gap between germline ends came to 16 bases. The variable domain in full, with the rest retrieved from reference TRBV29-1 and TRBJ1-2, is SAVISQKPSRDICQRGTSLTIQCQVDSQVTMMFWYRQQPGQSLTLIATANQGSEATYESGFVIDKFPISRPNLTFSTLTVSNMSPEDSSIYLCSVGVLGAGGYTFGSGTRLTVV.

The V gene is TRBV4-1, the J gene TRBJ2-2; 9 bases are shared with TRBD1. V lost 3 bases and J lost 6; bases outside the gene matches: 14. This CDR3 region has 18 residues. Germline CDR1 is MGHRA and CDR2 is YSYEKL. CDR3 residues: CASSHHTTGTGYPGELFF. Written as DNA, the CDR3 is TGCGCCAGCAGCCATCATACAACCGGGACAGGGTATCCCGGGGAGCTGTTTTTT.

This rearrangement joins TRBV6-1 to TRBJ2-5; D remains unclear. The V gene's germline CDR1 is MNHNS and CDR2 SASEGT. With 4 bases removed from V and 5 bases from J, the gap between germline ends came to 8 bases. This CDR3 contains 12 residues. The CDR3 spells CASSVIMETQYF. The CDR3 bases are TGTGCCAGCAGTGTTATCATGGAGACCCAGTACTTC.

CDR3 amino acids: CASSEGTGSYEQYF. In nucleotides, the CDR3 is TGTGCCAGCAGCGAGGGGACGGGATCCTACGAGCAGTACTTC. This chain uses TRBV9 with TRBJ2-7; the D gene could be TRBD1 or TRBD2 (5 bases each). The CDR3 is 14 residues long. From germline, CDR1 is SGDLS and CDR2 YYNGEE. V gave up 3 bases and J gave up 1 base, with 11 bases separating them.

The V and J genes are TRBV29-1 and TRBJ2-1; 8 nucleotides match TRBD1. Per germline, CDR1 SQVTM and CDR2 ANQGSEA. CDR3 size: 13 residues. J gave up 3 bases and V 6 bases, and 4 bases lay outside the gene matches. The CDR3 DNA reads TGCAGCGTGCCGGACAGGGACTACAATGAGCAGTTCTTC. Amino acids: CSVPDRDYNEQFF.

This clonotype was seen only a few times. For the CDR3, the DNA is TGTGCCAGCAGCAAAAGGACTGACTCCGGTACGCAGTATTTT. As protein: CASSKRTDSGTQYF. The rearrangement links TRBV7-8 to TRBJ2-3; the D gene is possibly TRBD2 (5 bases). CDR1 and CDR2 from the germline V gene are SGHVS and FQNEAQ. This CDR3 comprises 14 residues. V dropped 5 bases and J dropped 8 bases, with 17 bases sitting between them.

The CDR3 nucleotides read TGCGCCAGCAGCCAAGATGGCGACACTGACACTGAAGCTTTCTTT. Encoded protein: CASSQDGDTDTEAFF. This sequence joins TRBV4-3 and TRBJ1-1; D unclear. CDR3 size: 15 residues. The V end lost 0 bases, the J end lost 3 bases, and 11 bases lay between the germline ends. Germline CDR1 LGHNA, CDR2 YSLEER.

The V and J genes are TRBV12-3 or TRBV12-4 and TRBJ1-6; a weak D match, TRBD1 (5 bases). This CDR3 is 12 amino acids long. Trimming pared 8 bases from V and 6 bases from J, leaving 8 bases between. For the CDR3, the DNA is TGTGCCAGCGCAGGGCGTAATTCACCCCTCCACTTT. Translating it yields CASAGRNSPLHF.

This clonotype was found a few times. V and J are TRBV7-2 and TRBJ2-7; D is possibly TRBD2 (6 bases). Trimming took 0 bases from V and 5 from J, leaving 14 bases between them. Germline values: CDR1 SGHTA, CDR2 FQGNSA. The CDR3 has 15 amino acids. The CDR3 sequence is CASSLAGGMKNEQYF. CDR3 nucleotide sequence: TGTGCCAGCAGCTTAGCGGGGGGAATGAAGAACGAGCAGTACTTC. The full variable domain, in which reference TRBV7-2 and TRBJ2-7 provide the parts outside the CDR3, is GAGVSQSPSNKVTEKGKDVELRCDPISGHTALYWYRQSLGQGLEFLIYFQGNSAPDKSGLPSDRFSAERTGGSVSTLTIQRTQQEDSAVYLCASSLAGGMKNEQYFGPGTRLTVT.

Comment on this clonotype: Its ends do not fully match the called genes, so a read error is possible. The rearrangement links TRBV5-5 to TRBJ2-5; tentatively, D is TRBD1 (6 bases). CDR3 length: 13 amino acids. Germline CDR1 is SGHKS and CDR2 is YYEKEE (reference sequence). CDR3 loop: CASSWGPGETRYF. CDR3 in DNA: TGTGCCAGCAGCTGGGGGCCTGGGGAGACCCGGTACTTC. The variable domain in full, completed from reference TRBV5-5 and TRBJ2-5, reads DAGVTQSPTHLIKTRGQQVTLRCSPISGHKSVSWYQQVLGQGPQFIFQYYEKEERGRGNFPDRFSARQFPNYSSELNVNALLLGDSALYLCASSWGPGETRYFGPGTRLLVL.

The J gene is TRBJ2-1, the V gene TRBV12-3 or TRBV12-4; 7 bases are shared with TRBD2. This CDR3 spans 12 amino acids. With 8 bases clipped from V and 9 bases from J, the junction kept 7 bases outside the gene matches. In DNA form, the CDR3 reads TGTGCCAGCGGCGGACTAGGAGGTGAGCAGTTCTTC. Amino acids: CASGGLGGEQFF.

This chain joins TRBV5-1 and TRBJ2-1; D remains unclear. The J call may be incorrect, as the DNA end agrees better with TRBJ2-7. The CDR3 has 16 amino acids. CDR1 is SGHRS, CDR2 YFSETQ, per germline. CDR3: CASSLVSSSSYNEQYF. The DNA for the CDR3 is TGCGCCAGCAGCTTGGTTAGCAGTAGCTCCTACAATGAGCAGTACTTC.

To note about this clonotype: Possible read error: a much larger clone is one base away. J is TRBJ2-4 and V is TRBV20-1, with 9 bases matching TRBD1. The DNA end is a closer match to TRBJ2-7, so the J assignment may be wrong. Germline loops: CDR1 DFQATT, CDR2 SNEGSKA (reference sequence). The CDR3 covers 16 residues. The CDR3 nucleotides read TGCAGTGCTCCTTCAGAGGGGACAGGGCATCTCAACGAGCAGTACTTC. Translating gives CSAPSEGTGHLNEQYF.

This CDR3 is CASGRQGPGIEQYF. For the CDR3, the DNA is TGTGCCAGCGGTCGACAGGGACCCGGCATAGAGCAGTACTTC. This chain links TRBV12-3 or TRBV12-4 with TRBJ2-4; 7 bases line up with TRBD1. J lost 13 bases, V lost 8 bases, and 17 bases had no gene match. The CDR3 contains 14 residues.

The chain carries TRBV20-1 and TRBJ2-3; D ambiguous. Trimming shortened V by 3 bases and J by 0 bases, and 10 bases separated the two germline ends. The germline CDR1 and CDR2 sequences are DFQATT and SNEGSKA (reference sequence). The CDR3 is made up of 14 amino acids. This CDR3 reads CSASGRASTDTQYF. In DNA form, the CDR3 reads TGCAGTGCTAGCGGTCGGGCTAGCACAGATACGCAGTATTTT.

The gene calls are TRBV20-1 and TRBJ2-3; the D gene is possibly TRBD2 (5 bases). Germline lookup yields CDR1 DFQATT and CDR2 SNEGSKA (reference sequence). There are 15 residues in the CDR3. The V end lost 1 base, the J end lost 2 bases, and 13 bases lay between the germline ends. In DNA form, the CDR3 reads TGCAGTGCTAGAGGCGGTAGCGCCCACACAGATACGCAGTATTTT. Its translation: CSARGGSAHTDTQYF.

This chain connects TRBV4-3 to TRBJ2-7; D is uncertain. CDR3 length: 14 amino acids. V lost 2 bases and J lost 5, with 13 bases in between. Per germline, CDR1 LGHNA and CDR2 YSLEER. The DNA of the CDR3 is TGCGCCAGCAGCCAATATCTGAAGAGCCACGAGCAGTACTTC. Translation gives CASSQYLKSHEQYF.